This TCR beta chain was recorded in a study of regulatory T cells in long-lasting Graves disease. Time point: newly diagnosed GD, antithyroid drugs for less than 3 months. Preparation of the TCR library used RNA extracted from PBMCs. Patients of an endocrinology department in Xi'an, China, were included. V was trimmed by 5 bases and J by 3 bases, leaving 13 bases between them. Germline CDR1 SGHAT, CDR2 FQNNGV. This CDR3 comprises 15 residues. Libraries of TCR beta came from iRepertoire HTBI primers plus Arm-PCR of CDR3 regions. TCRdb re-called the multiplex PCR reads through MiXCR, storing one row per CDR3 protein. The sample shows hundreds of thousands of distinct CDR3 sequences, about 16% of them seen only once. At least ten counts were recorded for this clonotype. Separately, the same data were catalogued under a study of T cells in Graves' hyperthyroidism and ophthalmopathy.

The chain combines TRBV11-2 with TRBJ1-4, with a possible D match to TRBD1 (6 bases). The source material was peripheral blood mononuclear cells (PBMCs), sampled at new diagnosis, from a patient treated with antithyroid drugs. This clonotype originated in a woman aged 40 to 65 with Graves disease. The CDR3, as DNA: TGTGCCAGCAGCGCGCACAGGGTACCTAATGAAAAACTGTTTTTT. Translated: CASSAHRVPNEKLFF.